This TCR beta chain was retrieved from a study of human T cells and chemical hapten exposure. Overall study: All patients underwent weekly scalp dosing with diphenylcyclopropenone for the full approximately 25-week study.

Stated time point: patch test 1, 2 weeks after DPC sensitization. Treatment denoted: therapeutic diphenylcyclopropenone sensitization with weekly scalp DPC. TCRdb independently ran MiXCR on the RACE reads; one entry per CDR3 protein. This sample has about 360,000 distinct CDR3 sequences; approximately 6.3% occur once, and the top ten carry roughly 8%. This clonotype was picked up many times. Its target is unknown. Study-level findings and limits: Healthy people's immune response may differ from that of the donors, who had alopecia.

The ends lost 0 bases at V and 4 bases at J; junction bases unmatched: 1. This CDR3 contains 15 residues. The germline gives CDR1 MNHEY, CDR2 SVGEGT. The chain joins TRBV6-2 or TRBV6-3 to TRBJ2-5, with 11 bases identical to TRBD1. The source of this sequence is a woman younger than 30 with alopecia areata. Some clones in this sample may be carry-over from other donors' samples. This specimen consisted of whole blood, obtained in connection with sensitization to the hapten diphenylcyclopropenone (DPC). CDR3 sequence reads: CASSYSGTGGETQYF. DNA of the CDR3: TGTGCCAGCAGTTACTCCGGGACAGGGGGAGAGACCCAGTACTTC.